One and the same sample provided the 21 T cell receptor beta chains below, sequenced in a study of T cell responses to AZD1222 COVID-19 vaccine. Profiled with immunoSEQ multiplex PCR; TCRdb holds only in-frame clones, not every one. The sample includes tens of thousands of clones, over 70% of them seen just once. The material sequenced was peripheral blood, taken 28 days after the second AZD1222 dose. The receptors shown here come from an adult who received the AZD1222 COVID-19 vaccine.

The chain employs TRBV14 and TRBJ1-4, with TRBD1 identical over 7 bases. CDR1 is SGHDN, CDR2 FVKESK, per germline. The CDR3 totals 17 residues. J gave up 0 bases and V 4 bases, and 8 bases lay outside the gene matches. For the CDR3, the DNA is TGTGCCAGCAGCCGCTACAGGGGCGACTCAACTAATGAAAAACTGTTTTTT. Protein product: CASSRYRGDSTNEKLFF.

The rearrangement joins TRBV3-1 (or the pseudogene TRBV3-2) to TRBJ1-2; no firm D call. V gave up 0 bases and J gave up 4 bases, with 18 bases separating them. Germline CDR1 reads LGHDT; CDR2 reads YNNKEL (reference sequence). There are 17 residues in the CDR3. The CDR3 loop is CASSQEYPKGKGYGYTF. The CDR3 nucleotides read TGTGCCAGCAGCCAAGAGTACCCCAAAGGGAAGGGCTATGGCTACACCTTC.

In this sample, this clone turned up a few times. This chain joins TRBV9 and TRBJ1-2, with 11 nucleotides matching TRBD1. V gave up 3 bases and J gave up 2 bases; unmatched junction bases: 12. The CDR3 extends over 18 amino acids. Germline V gives CDR1 SGDLS, CDR2 YYNGEE. CDR3: CASSAGIGQGALNYGYTF. The CDR3 DNA reads as TGTGCCAGCAGCGCGGGAATCGGACAGGGGGCGCTGAACTATGGCTACACCTTC.

The chain employs TRBV14 and TRBJ2-1; D remains unclear. Looked up from germline, CDR1 is SGHDN and CDR2 is FVKESK. Trimming took 0 bases from V and 13 from J, leaving 16 bases between them. This CDR3 has 14 amino acids. The CDR3 here is CASSQELLGTRQFF. CDR3 bases: TGTGCCAGCAGCCAAGAGTTACTCGGTACGCGACAGTTCTTC.

The CDR3, as DNA: TGCAGCGTTCCCGTGCAGGGGGAATCCTACGAGCAGTACTTC. This codes for CSVPVQGESYEQYF. The rearrangement joins TRBV29-1 to TRBJ2-7; TRBD1 aligns across 7 bases. Germline V gene data show CDR1 as SQVTM and CDR2 as ANQGSEA. This CDR3 comprises 14 residues. Unmatched junction bases numbered 8, after V lost 5 bases and J lost 1 base.

The V and J genes are TRBV7-3 and TRBJ2-1; the match to TRBD2 covers 8 bases. Germline V gene sequence: CDR1 SGHTA, CDR2 FQGTGA. With V trimmed by 2 bases and J by 9 bases, 6 bases remained unmatched. The CDR3 loop spans 14 amino acids. CDR3 sequence reads: CASSLGNRGGEQFF. In nucleotides, the CDR3 is TGTGCCAGCAGCTTAGGAAATCGGGGGGGTGAGCAGTTCTTC.

The rearrangement uses TRBV5-1 and TRBJ1-6; D might be TRBD1 (6 bases). This CDR3 is 16 amino acids long. Trimming left V 2 bases short and J 10 bases short, with 19 bases between. Germline lookup yields CDR1 SGHRS and CDR2 YFSETQ. CDR3 DNA sequence: TGCGCCAGCAGCTTCTCGGCGGGGGCCGAGGGATCACCCCTCCACTTT. This codes for CASSFSAGAEGSPLHF.

In this sample, this clone turned up once. The chain couples TRBV2 to TRBJ1-1; the match to TRBD1 covers 7 bases. The CDR3 runs 15 residues. The germline V gene encodes CDR1 SNHLY and CDR2 FYNNEI. V lost 7 bases and J lost 1; bases outside the gene matches: 9. The CDR3 sequence: CASTRQGLGNTEAFF. CDR3 DNA sequence: TGTGCCAGCACTAGACAGGGTCTCGGGAACACTGAAGCTTTCTTT.

The V call is TRBV5-6, the J call TRBJ2-5; D possibly corresponds to TRBD1 (6 bases). V lost 4 bases, J lost 0 bases, and 13 bases lay in between. This CDR3 spans 15 amino acids. Germline CDR1 SGHDT, CDR2 YYEEEE. CDR3 in DNA: TGTGCCAGCAGCCCCTCTACAGGGAACCAAGAGACCCAGTACTTC. Amino acids: CASSPSTGNQETQYF. Using reference TRBV5-6 and TRBJ2-5 for the parts outside the CDR3, the full variable domain is DAGVTQSPTHLIKTRGQQVTLRCSPKSGHDTVSWYQQALGQGPQFIFQYYEEEERQRGNFPDRFSGHQFPNYSSELNVNALLLGDSALYLCASSPSTGNQETQYFGPGTRLLVL.

The genes are TRBV11-2 and TRBJ1-2, with D tentatively TRBD1 (6 bases). CDR1 SGHAT and CDR2 FQNNGV come from the germline V gene. V dropped 4 bases and J dropped 4 bases, with 10 bases sitting between them. The CDR3 is made up of 13 amino acids. This CDR3 is CASSSRTAYGYTF. CDR3 DNA: TGTGCCAGCAGCTCCCGGACAGCCTATGGCTACACCTTC.

This clone was seen only once. The chain couples TRBV29-1 to TRBJ1-5; TRBD1 agrees at 7 bases. The CDR3 consists of 16 residues. The germline V gene has CDR1 SQVTM and CDR2 ANQGSEA. With 1 base clipped from V and 4 bases from J, the junction kept 10 bases outside the gene matches. CDR3 coding DNA: TGCAGCGTTGAAGGACTAATCGGACAGGTTAATCAGCCCCAGCATTTT. Protein product: CSVEGLIGQVNQPQHF.

The chain links TRBV28 to TRBJ2-7, with 7 bases aligning to TRBD2. From germline, CDR1 is MDHEN and CDR2 SYDVKM. The CDR3 is 13 amino acids. V shed 2 bases and J 4 bases; nucleotides not matched to a gene: 2. This chain's CDR3 is CASSLAGDYEQYF. The CDR3 bases are TGTGCCAGCAGTTTAGCGGGGGATTACGAGCAGTACTTC. The full variable domain, its missing parts supplied by reference TRBV28 and TRBJ2-7, is DVKVTQSSRYLVKRTGEKVFLECVQDMDHENMFWYRQDPGLGLRLIYFSYDVKMKEKGDIPEGYSVSREKKERFSLILESASTNQTSMYLCASSLAGDYEQYFGPGTRLTVT.

The gene calls are TRBV11-2 and TRBJ2-5; D remains unclear. The V gene lost 3 bases and the J gene lost 1 base, with 9 bases spanning the gap. The germline gives CDR1 SGHAT, CDR2 FQNNGV. The CDR3 covers 14 residues. As DNA, the CDR3 is TGTGCCAGCAGCTTGCGGTTGGGCCAAGAGACCCAGTACTTC. This translates into CASSLRLGQETQYF.

The chain carries TRBV4-1 and TRBJ1-5; no definite D call. V dropped 1 base and J dropped 2 bases, with 18 bases sitting between them. This CDR3 contains 18 residues. Germline CDR1 and CDR2: MGHRA and YSYEKL. For the CDR3, the DNA is TGCGCCAGCAGCCAAGTACTACGCGGGGATGATCGCAATCAGCCCCAGCATTTT. Translation gives CASSQVLRGDDRNQPQHF.

J is TRBJ2-1 and V is TRBV6-6; 10 bases match TRBD2. The CDR3 runs 15 residues. Trimming at V came to 4 bases and at J to 3 bases, leaving 3 bases not matched to a gene. Germline CDR1 MNHNY, CDR2 SVGAGI (reference sequence). CDR3 sequence reads: CASSSKRGGYNEQFF. In DNA, the CDR3 is TGTGCCAGCAGTTCCAAGCGGGGGGGCTACAATGAGCAGTTCTTC.

V gene TRBV3-1 (or the pseudogene TRBV3-2) combines with J gene TRBJ1-2, with D unresolved. The V end lost 4 bases, the J end lost 1 base, and 13 bases lay between the germline ends. The CDR3 contains 15 residues. Germline V gives CDR1 LGHDT, CDR2 YNNKEL (reference sequence). DNA of the CDR3: TGTGCCAGCAGCCTACTAACGGTGGTTAACTATGGCTACACCTTC. This translates into CASSLLTVVNYGYTF.

The J gene is TRBJ1-4, the V gene TRBV3-1 (or the pseudogene TRBV3-2); the D is unclear. The CDR3 runs to 15 residues. CDR1 and CDR2 from the germline V gene are LGHDT and YNNKEL (reference sequence). V lost 1 base to trimming and J lost 0 bases, with 6 bases between them. The CDR3 DNA sequence: TGTGCCAGCAGCCAAGTGAGGGCAACTAATGAAAAACTGTTTTTT. Protein product: CASSQVRATNEKLFF.

For this clone: One end of the junction varies from germline; a read error may be responsible. The rearrangement uses TRBV27 and TRBJ2-7; D gene ambiguous. Germline lookup yields CDR1 MNHEY and CDR2 SMNVEV (reference sequence). This CDR3 region has 10 residues. Here the CDR3 DNA reads TGTGCCAGCAGGATCCCCCAAGCAGACTTC. Its protein is CASRIPQADF.

The J gene is TRBJ2-5, the V gene TRBV7-9, with no clear D. V was trimmed by 2 bases and J by 3 bases, leaving 10 bases between them. The V gene's germline CDR1 is SEHNR and CDR2 FQNEAQ (reference sequence). The CDR3 contains 14 residues. CDR3 coding DNA: TGTGCCAGCAGCTTAAAGGGTCTTAAAGAGACCCAGTACTTC. Its translation: CASSLKGLKETQYF.

The chain carries TRBV14 and TRBJ2-7; perhaps TRBD2 as D (5 bases). The V and J ends lost 0 bases and 0 bases respectively, with 12 bases between them. Germline assignment: CDR1 SGHDN and CDR2 FVKESK. The CDR3 totals 16 residues. CDR3 sequence reads: CASSQDQGRFSYEQYF. In nucleotides, the CDR3 is TGTGCCAGCAGCCAAGACCAAGGGAGATTCTCCTACGAGCAGTACTTC.

The chain links TRBV19 to TRBJ2-5, with D possibly TRBD1 on 6 matching bases. The V gene lost 3 bases and the J gene lost 4 bases, with 21 bases spanning the gap. Per the germline V gene, CDR1 is LNHDA and CDR2 is SQIVND (reference sequence). CDR3 length equals 17 residues. The CDR3 nucleotides read TGTGCCAGTAGTATCGTGCCAGGGGCCAATCTTGGAGAGACCCAGTACTTC. This encodes CASSIVPGANLGETQYF.